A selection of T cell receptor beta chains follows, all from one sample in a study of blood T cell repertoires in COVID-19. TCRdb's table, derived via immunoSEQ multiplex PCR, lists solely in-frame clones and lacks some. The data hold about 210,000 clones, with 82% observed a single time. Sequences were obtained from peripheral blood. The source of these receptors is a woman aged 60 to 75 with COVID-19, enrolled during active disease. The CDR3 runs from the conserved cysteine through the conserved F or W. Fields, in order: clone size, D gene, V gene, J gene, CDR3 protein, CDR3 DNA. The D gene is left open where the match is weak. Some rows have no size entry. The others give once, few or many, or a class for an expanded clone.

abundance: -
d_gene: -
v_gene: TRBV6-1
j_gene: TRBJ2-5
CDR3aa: CASSEAYGAQETQYF
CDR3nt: TGTGCCAGCAGTGAAGCCTATGGGGCGCAAGAGACCCAGTACTTC

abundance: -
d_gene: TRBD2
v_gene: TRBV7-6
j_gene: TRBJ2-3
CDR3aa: CASSLLAGVTDTQYF
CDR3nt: TGTGCCAGCAGCTTACTAGCGGGAGTGACAGATACGCAGTATTTT

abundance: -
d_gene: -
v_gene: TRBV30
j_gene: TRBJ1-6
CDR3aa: CAWSGNRPTGYNSPLHF
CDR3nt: TGTGCCTGGAGTGGTAACAGGCCAACAGGCTATAATTCACCCCTCCACTTT

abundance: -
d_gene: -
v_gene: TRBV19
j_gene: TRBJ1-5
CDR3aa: CASSSQPFSNQPQHF
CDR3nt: TGTGCCAGTAGTTCACAGCCGTTTAGCAATCAGCCCCAGCATTTT

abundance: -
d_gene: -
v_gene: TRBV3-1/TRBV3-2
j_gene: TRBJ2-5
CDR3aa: CASSHRASGDLEETQYF
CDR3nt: TGTGCCAGCAGCCACCGGGCCAGCGGAGACCTTGAGGAGACCCAGTACTTC

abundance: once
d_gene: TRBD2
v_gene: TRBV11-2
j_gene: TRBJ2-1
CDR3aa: CASSLGLAVGEQFF
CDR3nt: TGTGCCAGCAGCTTAGGTCTAGCGGTAGGGGAGCAGTTCTTC

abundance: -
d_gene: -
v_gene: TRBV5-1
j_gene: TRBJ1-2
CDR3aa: CASSFGGRQNYGYTF
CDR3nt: TGCGCCAGCAGCTTTGGCGGCAGACAGAACTATGGCTACACCTTC

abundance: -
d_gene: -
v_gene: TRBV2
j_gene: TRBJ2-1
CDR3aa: CASRKRGEGVAGEQFF
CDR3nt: TGTGCCAGCAGGAAGAGGGGGGAGGGGGTAGCTGGTGAGCAGTTCTTC

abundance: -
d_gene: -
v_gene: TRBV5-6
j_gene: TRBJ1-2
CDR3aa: CASSLWAGADTF
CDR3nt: TGTGCCAGCAGCTTGTGGGCAGGCGCCGACACCTTC

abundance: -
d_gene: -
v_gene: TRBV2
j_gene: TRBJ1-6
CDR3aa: CASSDRLDDSPLHF
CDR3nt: TGTGCCAGCAGTGATAGGCTAGATGATTCACCCCTCCACTTT

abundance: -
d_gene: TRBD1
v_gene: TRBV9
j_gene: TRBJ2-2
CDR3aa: CASSVEPAGQGYTGELFF
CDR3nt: TGTGCCAGCAGCGTAGAACCCGCGGGACAGGGGTACACCGGGGAGCTGTTTTTT

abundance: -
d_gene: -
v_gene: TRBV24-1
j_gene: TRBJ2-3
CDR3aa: CATSDRQRASTDTQYF
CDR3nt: TGTGCCACCAGTGATCGGCAGCGGGCTAGCACAGATACGCAGTATTTT

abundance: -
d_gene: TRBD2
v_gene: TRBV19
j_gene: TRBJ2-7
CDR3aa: CASSRKAGPTYEQYF
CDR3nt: TGTGCCAGTAGTCGTAAAGCGGGGCCGACCTACGAGCAGTACTTC

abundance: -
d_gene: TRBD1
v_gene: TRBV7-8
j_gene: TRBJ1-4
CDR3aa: CASSLGSTGQLNEKLFF
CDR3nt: TGTGCCAGCAGCTTAGGGTCAACGGGACAGCTTAATGAAAAACTGTTTTTT

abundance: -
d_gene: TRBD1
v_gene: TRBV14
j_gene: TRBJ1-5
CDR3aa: CASSQRSRDRLEYSNQPQHF
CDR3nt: TGTGCCAGCAGCCAACGTAGCCGGGACAGGTTAGAGTATAGCAATCAGCCCCAGCATTTT

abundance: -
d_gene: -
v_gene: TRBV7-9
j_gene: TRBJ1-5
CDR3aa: CASSLAGPSQPQHF
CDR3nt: TGTGCCAGCAGCTTAGCGGGGCCGTCTCAGCCCCAGCATTTT

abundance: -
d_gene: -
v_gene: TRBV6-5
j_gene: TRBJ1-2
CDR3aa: CASSYSAGVDGYTF
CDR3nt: TGTGCCAGCAGTTACTCAGCCGGGGTCGATGGCTACACCTTC

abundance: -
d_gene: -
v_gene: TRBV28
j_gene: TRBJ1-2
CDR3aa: CASSSTVYYGYTF
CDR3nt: TGTGCCAGCAGTTCGACAGTCTACTATGGCTACACCTTC

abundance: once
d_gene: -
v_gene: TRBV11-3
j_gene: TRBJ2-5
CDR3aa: CASSLSGKGTQYF
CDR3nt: TGTGCCAGCAGCTTATCGGGGAAGGGGACCCAGTACTTC

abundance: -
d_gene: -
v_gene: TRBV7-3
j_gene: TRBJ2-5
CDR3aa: CASSLNSADQETQYF
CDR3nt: TGTGCCAGCAGCTTAAATTCAGCGGACCAAGAGACCCAGTACTTC

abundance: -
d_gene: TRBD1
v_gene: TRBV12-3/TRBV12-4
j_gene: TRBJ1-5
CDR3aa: CASSGQDYQPQHF
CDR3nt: TGTGCCAGCAGTGGACAGGACTATCAGCCCCAGCATTTT

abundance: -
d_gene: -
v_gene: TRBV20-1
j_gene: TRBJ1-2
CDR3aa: CSNGGDYGYTF
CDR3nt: TGCTCCAACGGCGGGGATTATGGCTACACCTTC

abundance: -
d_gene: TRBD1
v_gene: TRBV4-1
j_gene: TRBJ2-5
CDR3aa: CASSQDPGTGVETQYF
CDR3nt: TGCGCCAGCAGCCAAGACCCCGGGACAGGGGTAGAGACCCAGTACTTC

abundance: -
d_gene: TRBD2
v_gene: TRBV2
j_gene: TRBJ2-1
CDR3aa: CASRGGRGSSYNEQFF
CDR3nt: TGTGCCAGCAGGGGAGGGCGGGGGAGCTCCTACAATGAGCAGTTCTTC

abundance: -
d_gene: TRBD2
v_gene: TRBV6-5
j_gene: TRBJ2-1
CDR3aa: CASSSSSGRAYNEQFF
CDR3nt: TGTGCCAGCAGTTCTTCTAGCGGGAGGGCCTACAATGAGCAGTTCTTC

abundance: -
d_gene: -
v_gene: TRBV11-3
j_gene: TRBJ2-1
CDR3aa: CASSPSGNNEQFF
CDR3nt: TGTGCCAGCAGCCCTTCGGGTAACAATGAGCAGTTCTTC

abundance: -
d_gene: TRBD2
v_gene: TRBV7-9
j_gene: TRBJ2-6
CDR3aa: CASSRTSGRANVLTF
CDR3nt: TGTGCCAGCAGCCGGACTAGCGGGAGGGCCAACGTCCTGACTTTC

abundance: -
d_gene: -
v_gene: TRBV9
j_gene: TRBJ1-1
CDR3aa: CASSTTGDTEAFF
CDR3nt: TGTGCCAGCAGCACCACCGGAGACACTGAAGCTTTCTTT

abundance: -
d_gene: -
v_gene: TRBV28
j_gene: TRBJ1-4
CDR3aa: CASSTKFMTVPTNEKLFF
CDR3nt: TGTGCCAGCAGTACAAAGTTTATGACAGTTCCAACTAATGAAAAACTGTTTTTT

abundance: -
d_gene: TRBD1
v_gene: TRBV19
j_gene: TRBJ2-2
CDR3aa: CASNQGAGELFF
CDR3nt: TGTGCCAGTAATCAGGGGGCCGGGGAGCTGTTTTTT

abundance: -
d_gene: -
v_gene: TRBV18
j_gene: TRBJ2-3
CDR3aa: CASSSTTGPDTQYF
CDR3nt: TGTGCCAGCTCATCAACTACAGGGCCAGATACGCAGTATTTT

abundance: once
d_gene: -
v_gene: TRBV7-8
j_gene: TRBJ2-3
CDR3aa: CASSAARSGGEDTQYF
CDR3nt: TGTGCCAGCAGCGCGGCCCGAAGCGGTGGGGAAGATACGCAGTATTTT

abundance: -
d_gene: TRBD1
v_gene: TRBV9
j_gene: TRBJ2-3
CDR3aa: CASSVGAGGSSDTQYF
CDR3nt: TGTGCCAGCAGCGTAGGGGCAGGGGGATCCTCAGATACGCAGTATTTT

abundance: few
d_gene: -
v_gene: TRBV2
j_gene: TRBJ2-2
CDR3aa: CASSVSTERELFF
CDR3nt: TGTGCCAGCAGTGTTTCCACCGAGCGGGAGCTGTTTTTT

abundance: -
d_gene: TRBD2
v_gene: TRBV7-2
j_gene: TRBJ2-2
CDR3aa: CASSRGLGGRELFF
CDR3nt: TGTGCCAGCAGCCGGGGACTGGGAGGGAGGGAGCTGTTTTTT

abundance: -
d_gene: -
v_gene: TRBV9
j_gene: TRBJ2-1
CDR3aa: CASSSQGTYNEQFF
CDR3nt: TGTGCCAGCAGCAGCCAGGGGACGTACAATGAGCAGTTCTTC

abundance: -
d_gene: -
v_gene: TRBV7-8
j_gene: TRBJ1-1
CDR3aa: CASSLSRGFMNTEAFF
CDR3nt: TGTGCCAGCAGCCTATCCAGGGGATTTATGAACACTGAAGCTTTCTTT

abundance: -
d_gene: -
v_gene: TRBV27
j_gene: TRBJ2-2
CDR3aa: CASSLDLVGTGELFF
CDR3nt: TGTGCCAGCAGTTTAGACTTAGTCGGCACCGGGGAGCTGTTTTTT

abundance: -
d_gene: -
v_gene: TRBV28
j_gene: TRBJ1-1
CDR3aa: CASSLVPLLDEAFF
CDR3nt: TGTGCCAGCAGTTTAGTTCCACTTTTAGATGAAGCTTTCTTT